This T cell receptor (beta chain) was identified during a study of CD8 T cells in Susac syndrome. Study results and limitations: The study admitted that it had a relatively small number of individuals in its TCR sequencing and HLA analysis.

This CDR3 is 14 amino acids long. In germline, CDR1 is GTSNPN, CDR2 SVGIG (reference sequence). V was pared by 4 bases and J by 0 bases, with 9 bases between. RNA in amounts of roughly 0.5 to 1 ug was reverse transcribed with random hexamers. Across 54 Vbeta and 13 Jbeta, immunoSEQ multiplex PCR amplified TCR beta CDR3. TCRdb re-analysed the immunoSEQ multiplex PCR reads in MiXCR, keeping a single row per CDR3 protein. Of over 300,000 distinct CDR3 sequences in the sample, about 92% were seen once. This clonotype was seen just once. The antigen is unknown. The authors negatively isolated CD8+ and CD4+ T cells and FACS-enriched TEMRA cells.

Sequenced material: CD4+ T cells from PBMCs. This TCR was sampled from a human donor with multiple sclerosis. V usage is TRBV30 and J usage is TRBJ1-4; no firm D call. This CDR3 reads CAWTHGPTNEKLFF. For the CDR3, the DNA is TGTGCCTGGACCCACGGACCAACTAATGAAAAACTGTTTTTT.